A selection of T cell receptor beta chains follows, all from one sample in a study of blood T cells in healthy people across ages. TCRdb passed the 5' RACE reads through MiXCR, listing each CDR3 protein once. The sample holds 450,000 to 700,000 distinct CDR3 sequences, 27% seen once. Sequencing was done on a sample of blood. These receptors were obtained from a woman in her 70s in good health. The CDR3 runs from the conserved cysteine through the conserved F or W. The order of the fields is D gene, J gene, V gene, clone size, CDR3 protein, CDR3 DNA. A D gene is named only where the DNA matches it firmly. The listing skips clone size in some rows; elsewhere it reads once, few, many or a size class.

d_call: NA
j_call: TRBJ2-2
v_call: TRBV7-3
clone_size: few
cdr3_aa: CASSPSLANGELFF
cdr3_nt: TGTGCCAGCAGCCCCTCCCTAGCGAACGGGGAGCTGTTTTTT

d_call: NA
j_call: TRBJ2-1
v_call: TRBV19
clone_size: NA
cdr3_aa: CASSEQGGYNEQFF
cdr3_nt: TGTGCCAGTAGTGAACAAGGGGGCTACAATGAGCAGTTCTTC

d_call: TRBD1
j_call: TRBJ2-7
v_call: TRBV15
clone_size: NA
cdr3_aa: CATSKGTGGYEQYF
cdr3_nt: TGTGCCACCAGCAAAGGGACAGGGGGCTACGAGCAGTACTTC

d_call: NA
j_call: TRBJ1-2
v_call: TRBV12-3/TRBV12-4
clone_size: few
cdr3_aa: CASSSRETPNYGYTF
cdr3_nt: TGTGCCAGCAGTTCCCGAGAAACTCCTAACTATGGCTACACCTTC

d_call: NA
j_call: TRBJ2-2
v_call: TRBV7-9
clone_size: NA
cdr3_aa: CASSAGTENTGELVF
cdr3_nt: TGTGCCAGCAGCGCCGGGACTGAAAACACCGGGGAGCTGGTTTTT

d_call: NA
j_call: TRBJ2-5
v_call: TRBV29-1
clone_size: NA
cdr3_aa: CSVGLPGIQGTQYF
cdr3_nt: TGCAGCGTCGGGCTTCCAGGGATCCAAGGGACCCAGTACTTC

d_call: NA
j_call: TRBJ1-6
v_call: TRBV5-6
clone_size: NA
cdr3_aa: CASSLSTGWDSPLHF
cdr3_nt: TGTGCCAGCAGCTTGAGTACGGGGTGGGATTCACCCCTCCACTTT

d_call: TRBD1
j_call: TRBJ2-4
v_call: TRBV20-1
clone_size: NA
cdr3_aa: CSALVDRGTGAKNIQYF
cdr3_nt: TGCAGTGCCCTCGTGGACAGGGGGACGGGAGCCAAAAACATTCAGTACTTC

d_call: NA
j_call: TRBJ1-2
v_call: TRBV27
clone_size: few
cdr3_aa: CASSLKGRFLRNYGYTF
cdr3_nt: TGTGCCAGCAGTTTAAAAGGCCGGTTCTTACGGAACTATGGCTACACCTTC

d_call: NA
j_call: TRBJ1-1
v_call: TRBV7-2
clone_size: few
cdr3_aa: CASSLGTRGVTEAFF
cdr3_nt: TGTGCCAGCAGCTTAGGGACCAGGGGCGTGACTGAAGCTTTCTTT

d_call: NA
j_call: TRBJ2-1
v_call: TRBV29-1
clone_size: few
cdr3_aa: CSVVGGGSSYNEQFF
cdr3_nt: TGCAGCGTTGTCGGAGGGGGCAGCTCCTACAATGAGCAGTTCTTC